Shown below are 3 T cell receptor beta chains from a single sample sequenced in a study of control samples from healthy donors and cancer patients. The protocol was immunoSEQ multiplex PCR, while the TCRdb copy is restricted to in-frame clones and leaves out a portion. Of 170,000 or so clones detected, about 90% appear once; the ten largest clones hold around 1.4%. Sequenced: blood. Source of these receptors: a woman aged 45-60 years in good health.

V and J are TRBV6-5 and TRBJ2-5, with 9 bases aligning to TRBD1. The CDR3 covers 15 residues. Germline trimming cut 6 bases from V and 5 bases from J; bases unmatched to any gene: 10. Looked up from germline, CDR1 is MNHEY and CDR2 is SVGAGI. CDR3 protein: CASSPGTGWKETQYF. CDR3 in DNA: TGTGCCAGCAGCCCCGGGACAGGGTGGAAGGAGACCCAGTACTTC.

The rearrangement uses TRBV7-3 and TRBJ2-5; unclear D gene. Germline V gene data show CDR1 as SGHTA and CDR2 as FQGTGA. The CDR3 loop spans 13 amino acids. Trimming left V 3 bases short and J 4 bases short, with 9 bases between. CDR3 DNA sequence: TGTGCCAGCAGCTTTGGGGAAAGAGAGACCCAGTACTTC. It specifies CASSFGERETQYF.

V and J are TRBV5-4 and TRBJ1-2; D might be TRBD1 (6 bases). CDR1 is SGHNT and CDR2 is YYREEE in the germline V gene (reference sequence). The CDR3 sequence is 13 residues long. With 4 bases removed from V and 8 bases from J, the gap between germline ends came to 15 bases. This CDR3 reads CASSHTDRSGYTF. CDR3 DNA sequence: TGTGCCAGCAGCCATACAGACAGGTCCGGCTACACCTTC.